Listed below are T cell receptor beta chains from one sample, sequenced in a study of cytomegalovirus exposure and HLA in healthy donors. Sequencing used immunoSEQ multiplex PCR; TCRdb keeps in-frame clones, though not all of them. The table lists 150,000 to 200,000 clones, around 78% of them singletons. The specimen sequenced was PBMCs. These TCRs come from a woman in her 40s in good health and CMV-seronegative. Each CDR3 is given with its conserved first and last residue. D genes are given only for firm matches. A row's size may be missing; if present it is once, few, many or a size class.

>TRBJ2-1|NA|once|TRBV7-2
TGTGCCAGCAGCAACGGGTATGAGCAGTTCTTC
CASSNGYEQFF
>TRBJ1-4|TRBD1|NA|TRBV9
TGTGCCAGCAGCCGGACAGGCGGGACAACTAATGAAAAACTGTTTTTT
CASSRTGGTTNEKLFF
>TRBJ2-3|NA|NA|TRBV2
TGTGCCAGCAGTGACGGGTACAGCACAGATACGCAGTATTTT
CASSDGYSTDTQYF
>TRBJ1-2|TRBD1|NA|TRBV5-6
TGTGCCAGCAGCTCAAGGGGGCTTGGCTATGGCTACACCTTC
CASSSRGLGYGYTF
>TRBJ2-6|NA|NA|TRBV5-1
TGCGCCAGCAGCTCTACTAGTAGTTCCTCTGGGGCCAACGTCCTGACTTTC
CASSSTSSSSGANVLTF
>TRBJ2-3|NA|few|TRBV6-1
TGTGCCAGCAGCTTAGGGGGACTAAACACAGATACGCAGTATTTT
CASSLGGLNTDTQYF
>TRBJ1-5|NA|once|TRBV10-3
TGTGCCATCAGTGAACAGAGGGCGGGGAGGGAGCAGCCCCAGCATTTT
CAISEQRAGREQPQHF
>TRBJ2-6|TRBD2|NA|TRBV19
TGTGCCAGTGAAAGACTAGCGGGAGGACTTGGGGCCAACGTCCTGACTTTC
CASERLAGGLGANVLTF
>TRBJ2-4|TRBD2|NA|TRBV11-2
TGTGCCAGCAGCTTGGGGCTAGCGGGAGCAGGCGACATTCAGTACTTC
CASSLGLAGAGDIQYF
>TRBJ1-2|NA|NA|TRBV7-8
TGTGCCAGCAGCCCTGGACCGGAGGGCTATGGCTACACCTTC
CASSPGPEGYGYTF
>TRBJ2-1|TRBD1|NA|TRBV19
TGTGCCAGTAGCGGGGACAGACTGCAAAGGCTCTTC
CASSGDRLQRLF
>TRBJ2-5|TRBD2|NA|TRBV25-1
TGTGCCGGCAGTGACCCGGGGGAGGGCCGGGAGACCCAGTACTTC
CAGSDPGEGRETQYF
>TRBJ2-3|TRBD2|NA|TRBV28
TGTGCCAGCAGCGGGAGCGGGAGAGCAGATACGCAGTATTTT
CASSGSGRADTQYF
>TRBJ1-1|NA|many|TRBV29-1
TGCAGCGTTGAGGGGGAGGGCGCAGAAGCTTTCTTT
CSVEGEGAEAFF
>TRBJ2-1|TRBD2|NA|TRBV29-1
TGCAGCGTTGAAGATTTAGGACTAGCGGGAGGGTCGGACTACAATGAGCAGTTCTTC
CSVEDLGLAGGSDYNEQFF
>TRBJ2-5|TRBD2|NA|TRBV18
TGTGCCAGCTCACCGCGGGAGGAAGAAGAGACCCAGTACTTC
CASSPREEEETQYF
>TRBJ1-3|NA|NA|TRBV20-1
TGCAGTGCTAGATCGGGAAACACCATATATTTT
CSARSGNTIYF
>TRBJ2-2|NA|NA|TRBV6-5
TGTGCCAGCAGTTACTCGGGGGGCACCGGGGAGCTGTTTTTT
CASSYSGGTGELFF
>TRBJ2-2|TRBD1|few|TRBV27
TGTGCCAGCAGTTTTAGGACAGGGGGGAGGTGGGAGCTGTTTTTT
CASSFRTGGRWELFF
>TRBJ2-5|TRBD1|NA|TRBV6-5
TGTGCCAGCAGTACCCGGGACAGGGGGCGGGAGCAGTACTTC
CASSTRDRGREQYF
>TRBJ2-3|NA|NA|TRBV5-6
TGTGCCAGCAGCTTAACAGCAGATAGCACAGATACGCAGTATTTT
CASSLTADSTDTQYF
>TRBJ2-3|TRBD2|NA|TRBV5-1
TGCGCCAGCAGCCCCATTGGGACTAGCGGGAGGGCCCTCGCAGATACGCAGTATTTT
CASSPIGTSGRALADTQYF
>TRBJ2-7|TRBD2|NA|TRBV29-1
TGCAGCCTAGCGGGACATATCTACGAGCAGTACTTC
CSLAGHIYEQYF
>TRBJ1-4|NA|NA|TRBV19
TGTGCCAGTAGTATAGTCGACAAGCCCCTTAATGAAAAACTGTTTTTT
CASSIVDKPLNEKLFF
>TRBJ2-5|TRBD1|NA|TRBV5-1
TGCGCCAGCAGCTTGTCGACAGGGGGGTACCAAGAGACCCAGTACTTC
CASSLSTGGYQETQYF
>TRBJ1-5|TRBD1|NA|TRBV18
TGTGCCAGCTCACCGACAGGGGCACAGCCCCAGCATTTT
CASSPTGAQPQHF
>TRBJ1-5|TRBD1|NA|TRBV6-1
TGTGCCAGCAGGTTGACAGGGCATAGCAATCAGCCCCAGCATTTT
CASRLTGHSNQPQHF